This T cell receptor (beta chain) is drawn from a study of type 1 regulatory T cells. At the level of the study: An in vitro protocol generated T-allo10, a Tr1-enriched, alloantigen-specific CD4 T cell product. Notes on the study in general: Compared with non-Tr1 cells, Tr1 cells showed a narrower TCR repertoire.

V was pared by 3 bases and J by 2 bases, with 7 bases between. Germline CDR1 and CDR2: GTSNPN and SVGIG (reference sequence). CDR3 length: 12 residues. TCRdb processed the reads anew with MiXCR; each CDR3 protein has one entry. This table has approximately 42,000 distinct CDR3 sequences, 12% appearing once. This clonotype was counted ten times or more. Its antigen is unidentified. V usage is TRBV30 and J usage is TRBJ1-2; possibly TRBD1 for D (5 bases). The source of this sequence is a human donor in good health. Specimen: cultured non-Tr1 T cells, either the whole culture or a sorted T cell fraction (not recorded which). CDR3 region: CAWRDTNYGYTF. As DNA, the CDR3 is TGTGCCTGGAGGGACACCAACTATGGCTACACCTTC.